These 5 T cell receptor beta chains originate from one sample sequenced in a study of T-cell reconstitution after alpha-beta-depleted transplantation in children. Findings of the study overall: A year had passed since transplant, and T-cell counts and diversity by then came mostly from newly produced T cells.

Their recognized antigens are unknown. Researchers prepared the TCRbeta library using unique molecular identifiers, the study reports. TCRdb independently ran MiXCR on the PCR reads; one entry per CDR3 protein. The sample contains about 300,000 distinct CDR3 sequences, about 7.3% of which appear only once. Sequenced material: peripheral blood, taken 360 days after TCRalphabeta/CD19-depleted stem cell transplant. These receptor sequences come from a female patient aged 2 to 10 who had a stem cell transplant for Fanconi anemia, so the T cells may come from the graft donor.

The chain has TRBV5-5 and TRBJ1-1, with 8 nucleotides matching TRBD1. V was pared by 7 bases and J by 5 bases, with 4 bases of the junction left unmatched. The CDR3 extends over 12 amino acids. Germline V gene sequence: CDR1 SGHKS, CDR2 YYEKEE (reference sequence). The CDR3 DNA sequence: TGTGCCAGCGGACAGGGCATAACTGAAGCTTTCTTT. Its protein is CASGQGITEAFF.

The sample holds a few counts of this clonotype. V and J are TRBV2 and TRBJ2-2; no definite D call. V was pared by 10 bases and J by 1 base, with 13 bases between. This CDR3 spans 14 amino acids. The V gene's germline CDR1 is SNHLY and CDR2 FYNNEI. The CDR3 bases are TGTGCCACCAATGGTCAGATGAACACCGGGGAGCTGTTTTTT. Protein product: CATNGQMNTGELFF.

This clonotype has a count of ten or more. CDR3 sequence: CASSFMAYDEQYF. The CDR3 DNA is TGTGCCAGCAGTTTCATGGCGTACGACGAGCAGTACTTC. This chain links TRBV6-6 with TRBJ2-7, with no clear D. CDR1 MNHNY and CDR2 SVGAGI come from the germline V gene (reference sequence). The V end was cut by 4 bases, the J end by 5 bases, with 12 bases between. CDR3 length equals 13 residues.

The CDR3 nucleotides are TGCAGTGCCAAGGGACTAGCGGGGGCCCGCACAGATACGCAGTATTTT. Protein product: CSAKGLAGARTDTQYF. The chain is built from TRBV20-1 and TRBJ2-3, with 14 positions matching TRBD2. The trim removed 6 bases at V and 1 base at J, leaving 6 bases unmatched. The length of the CDR3 is 16 residues. Germline CDR1 reads DFQATT; CDR2 reads SNEGSKA (reference sequence).

This clonotype was seen at least ten times. The chain links TRBV7-9 to TRBJ1-2; 7 bases fit TRBD1. Trimming took 1 base from V and 5 from J; bases not matched to a gene: 7. The CDR3 loop spans 15 amino acids. Germline V gene data show CDR1 as SEHNR and CDR2 as FQNEAQ (reference sequence). CDR3 loop: CASSLGTGDPYGYTF. CDR3 nucleotides: TGTGCCAGCAGCTTAGGTACAGGGGATCCTTATGGCTACACCTTC.